Given below is one T cell receptor beta chain in context. What it binds is not known. A much more abundant neighbour one base away suggests this may be a read error. This entry is derived from a study of immune heterogeneity within non-small cell lung tumors. Turning to the study itself: Tumor histology was classified as squamous cell carcinoma in a handful of cases, non-squamous carcinoma in roughly nine and not otherwise specified in 1.

Regarding the study as a whole: In tumor regions, T-cell clonality showed a moderate but significant correlation with local tumor mutational burden (R roughly 0.37).

Multiplex PCR (32 V and 13 J primers) was used to amplify the TCR beta CDR3. TCRdb independently ran MiXCR on the multiplex PCR reads; one entry per CDR3 protein. The sample holds 2,500 or so distinct CDR3 sequences, roughly 29% seen once. The template consisted of bulk tumor genomic DNA, with 600 ng used per sample. Several biopsies per primary tumor were taken during surgery, spaced as far apart as possible. Enrolled patients presented with newly diagnosed, previously untreated non-small cell lung cancer and underwent curative surgery. Sequencing was carried out using lung tumor tissue. The sequence derives from a man aged 50-59 years with non-small cell lung cancer.

The DNA for the CDR3 is TGTGACAGCAGCTTAGATTATACCGGGGAGCTGTTTTTT. Amino acid sequence: CDSSLDYTGELFF. V usage is TRBV11-3 and J usage is TRBJ2-2; D ambiguous. The CDR3 spans 13 residues. CDR1 is SGHNT, CDR2 YENEEA, per germline.